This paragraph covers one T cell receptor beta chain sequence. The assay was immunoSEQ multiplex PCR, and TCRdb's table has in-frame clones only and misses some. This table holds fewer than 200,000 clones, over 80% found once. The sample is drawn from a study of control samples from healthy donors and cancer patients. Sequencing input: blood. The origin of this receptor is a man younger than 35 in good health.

CDR3: CASSEARISTDTQYF. The DNA of the CDR3 is TGTGCCAGCAGTGAAGCAAGGATTAGCACAGATACGCAGTATTTT. V usage is TRBV6-1 and J usage is TRBJ2-3; D gene unclear. The V gene's germline CDR1 is MNHNS and CDR2 SASEGT. CDR3 length equals 15 residues. V lost 0 bases and J 0 bases, leaving 7 bases between the germline ends.